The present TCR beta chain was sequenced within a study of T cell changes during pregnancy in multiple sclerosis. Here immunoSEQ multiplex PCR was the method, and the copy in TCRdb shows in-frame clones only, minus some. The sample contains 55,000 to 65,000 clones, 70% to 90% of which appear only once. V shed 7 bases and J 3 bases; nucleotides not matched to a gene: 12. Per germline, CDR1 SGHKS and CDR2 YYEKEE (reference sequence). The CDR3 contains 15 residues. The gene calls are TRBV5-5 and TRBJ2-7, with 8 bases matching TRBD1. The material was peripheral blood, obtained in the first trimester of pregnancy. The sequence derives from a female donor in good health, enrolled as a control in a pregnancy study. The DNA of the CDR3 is TGTGCCAGCCGGTACCACGGACAGGGTATCTACGAGCAGTACTTC. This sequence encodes CASRYHGQGIYEQYF.